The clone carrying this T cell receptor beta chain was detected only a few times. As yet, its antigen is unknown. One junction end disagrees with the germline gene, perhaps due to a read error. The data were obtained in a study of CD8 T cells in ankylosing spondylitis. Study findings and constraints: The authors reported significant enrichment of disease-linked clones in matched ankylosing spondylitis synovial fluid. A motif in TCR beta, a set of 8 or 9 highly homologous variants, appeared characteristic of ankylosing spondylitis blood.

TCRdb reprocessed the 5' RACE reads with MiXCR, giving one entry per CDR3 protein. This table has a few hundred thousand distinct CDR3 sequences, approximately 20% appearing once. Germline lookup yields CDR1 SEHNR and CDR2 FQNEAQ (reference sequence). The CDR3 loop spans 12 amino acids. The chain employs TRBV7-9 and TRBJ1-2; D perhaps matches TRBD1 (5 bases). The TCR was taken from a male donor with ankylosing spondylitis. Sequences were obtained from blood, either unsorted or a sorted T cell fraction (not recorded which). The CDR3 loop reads CASSLGDGGLSF. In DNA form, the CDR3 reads TGTGCCAGCAGCTTAGGGGACGGGGGTCTCTCCTTC.